This record looks at one T cell receptor (beta chain) sequence and its context. The V and J ends lost 0 bases and 0 bases respectively, with 13 bases between them. Germline V gene lookup returns CDR1 SGHKS and CDR2 YYEKEE (reference sequence). The CDR3 has 17 amino acids. This entry belongs to a study of blood T cell repertoires in COVID-19. Looking at the study overall: Sources were T cells, B-cell-depleted T cells, or PBMCs; the material itself was cDNA or gDNA.

Using immunoSEQ multiplex PCR, the repertoire was profiled, and TCRdb retains in-frame clones only, with some absent. The table shows 120,000 or so clones, with about 85% occurring only once. This TCR derives from a woman older than 75 with acute or convalescent COVID-19. The sample was peripheral blood. This chain uses TRBV5-5 with TRBJ1-5, with D unclear. The CDR3 region is CASSLAEADHSNQPQHF. DNA of the CDR3: TGTGCCAGCAGCTTGGCCGAGGCAGACCATAGCAATCAGCCCCAGCATTTT.